The rows below give T cell receptor beta chains drawn from one sample of a study of cytomegalovirus exposure and HLA in healthy donors. TCRdb's table, derived via immunoSEQ multiplex PCR, lists solely in-frame clones and lacks some. The top ten hold 1% of the sample, which has about 160,000 clones, around 84% seen once. Specimen: PBMCs. Receptors originate from a boy under 10 years old in good health and CMV-seronegative. Both conserved end residues are part of each CDR3. Fields, in order: clone size, D gene, V gene, J gene, CDR3 protein, CDR3 DNA. A D gene is named only where the DNA matches it firmly. Clone size appears in some rows only: once, few, many, or a class for an expanded clone.

NA	NA	TRBV28	TRBJ1-2	CASGAYGYTF	TGTGCCTCAGGGGCCTATGGCTACACCTTC
NA	NA	TRBV5-1	TRBJ1-1	CASSWRRPNTEAFF	TGCGCCAGCAGCTGGAGACGGCCGAACACTGAAGCTTTCTTT
NA	NA	TRBV28	TRBJ1-1	CASSSAGDRGAFF	TGTGCCAGCAGTTCGGCTGGAGATAGGGGAGCTTTCTTT
NA	TRBD2	TRBV27	TRBJ2-7	CASSLIAGREQYF	TGTGCCAGCAGTTTAATAGCGGGACGGGAGCAGTACTTC
NA	NA	TRBV7-3	TRBJ2-2	CASSPTGNSNTGELFF	TGTGCCAGCAGCCCCACCGGGAATTCGAACACCGGGGAGCTGTTTTTT
NA	NA	TRBV28	TRBJ1-6	CASSFWAPSPLHF	TGTGCCAGCAGTTTCTGGGCACCTTCACCCCTCCACTTT
few	NA	TRBV21-1	TRBJ2-3	CASSKVGGRRSDTQYF	TGTGCCAGCAGCAAAGTCGGGGGTCGGAGGTCAGATACGCAGTATTTT
NA	TRBD2	TRBV10-1	TRBJ2-1	CASSGPSGSLYNEQFF	TGCGCCAGCAGCGGTCCAAGCGGGAGTTTGTACAATGAGCAGTTCTTC
NA	NA	TRBV27	TRBJ2-1	CASSPFTGSRDEQFF	TGTGCCAGCAGTCCTTTTACCGGGAGCAGGGATGAGCAGTTCTTC
few	NA	TRBV25-1	TRBJ2-3	CASSLWGVDTQYF	TGTGCCAGCAGCCTTTGGGGCGTAGATACGCAGTATTTT
few	NA	TRBV19	TRBJ1-3	CASSSRRGSERNTIYF	TGTGCCAGTAGTTCTCGCAGGGGATCCGAAAGAAACACCATATATTTT
NA	NA	TRBV6-5	TRBJ2-7	CASSRDNYEQYF	TGTGCCAGCAGCCGGGACAACTACGAGCAGTACTTC
once	NA	TRBV5-1	TRBJ1-3	CASSFGSALSGNTIYF	TGCGCCAGCAGCTTCGGGTCTGCGCTATCTGGAAACACCATATATTTT
NA	TRBD2	TRBV11-3	TRBJ2-3	CASSRGTSGSPSTDTQYF	TGTGCCAGCAGCCGCGGGACTAGCGGGAGTCCTAGCACAGATACGCAGTATTTT
NA	TRBD1	TRBV6-1	TRBJ2-5	CASRSGGQGIATQYF	TGTGCCAGCAGGTCAGGGGGACAGGGGATTGCGACCCAGTACTTC
NA	NA	TRBV5-6	TRBJ2-5	CASSLVRAIGEETQYF	TGTGCCAGCAGCTTGGTGAGGGCTATCGGGGAAGAGACCCAGTACTTC
NA	NA	TRBV28	TRBJ2-2	CASSFSPGDSPGGGELFF	TGTGCCAGCAGTTTCTCACCGGGGGACTCCCCAGGGGGCGGGGAGCTGTTTTTT
NA	TRBD1	TRBV15	TRBJ2-1	CATSRDRTGGAYNEQFF	TGTGCCACCAGCAGAGATCGAACAGGGGGCGCGTACAATGAGCAGTTCTTC
once	NA	TRBV5-6	TRBJ2-1	CASKVPGSSYNEQFF	TGTGCCAGCAAAGTTCCGGGGAGCTCCTACAATGAGCAGTTCTTC
NA	TRBD1	TRBV4-1	TRBJ2-3	CASSRRDREGDTQYF	TGCGCCAGCAGCCGCCGGGACAGGGAGGGAGATACGCAGTATTTT
NA	TRBD2	TRBV7-9	TRBJ2-3	CSSSPWTSPDTQYF	TGTTCCAGCAGCCCCTGGACTAGCCCAGATACGCAGTATTTT
NA	NA	TRBV5-1	TRBJ2-7	CASSGGLPYEQYF	TGCGCCAGCAGCGGGGGACTGCCCTACGAGCAGTACTTC
NA	TRBD1	TRBV7-9	TRBJ1-2	CASSSTGWKGYTF	TGTGCCAGCAGCTCGACAGGGTGGAAGGGCTACACCTTC
once	NA	TRBV28	TRBJ1-5	CASQFGGAQGANQPQHF	TGTGCCAGTCAATTTGGGGGGGCACAGGGAGCAAATCAGCCCCAGCATTTT
NA	NA	TRBV6-1	TRBJ1-1	CASSGQTNTEAFF	TGTGCCAGCAGTGGACAGACGAACACTGAAGCTTTCTTT
NA	NA	TRBV11-2	TRBJ2-7	CASSFTRGSYEQYF	TGTGCCAGCAGCTTCACACGGGGCTCCTACGAGCAGTACTTC
NA	NA	TRBV5-8	TRBJ2-2	CASSLDRQYTGELFF	TGTGCCAGCAGCTTGGATCGACAGTACACCGGGGAGCTGTTTTTT
NA	NA	TRBV5-1	TRBJ2-1	CASSLGGQGAREQFF	TGCGCCAGCAGCTTGGGGGGCCAAGGGGCCCGGGAGCAGTTCTTC
NA	NA	TRBV21-1	TRBJ2-7	CASSKSVQGQGKNEQYF	TGTGCCAGCAGCAAAAGCGTTCAGGGACAGGGAAAAAACGAGCAGTACTTC
NA	TRBD1	TRBV9	TRBJ1-4	CASSRGDRELKLFF	TGTGCCAGCAGCAGAGGGGACAGGGAGTTAAAACTGTTTTTT
NA	TRBD2	TRBV9	TRBJ2-3	CASSVGGTRTDTQYF	TGTGCCAGCAGCGTAGGTGGGACTAGAACAGATACGCAGTATTTT
NA	TRBD2	TRBV4-1	TRBJ2-2	CASSQGLAGLNTGELFF	TGCGCCAGCAGCCAAGGACTAGCGGGGCTGAACACCGGGGAGCTGTTTTTT
NA	TRBD2	TRBV15	TRBJ2-2	CATELAGGTGELFF	TGTGCCACGGAGTTGGCGGGGGGTACCGGGGAGCTGTTTTTT
NA	TRBD1	TRBV25-1	TRBJ1-3	CASSPAGQVSGNTIYF	TGTGCCAGCAGCCCCGCAGGACAGGTCTCTGGAAACACCATATATTTT
NA	TRBD1	TRBV6-1	TRBJ2-7	CASSDRGTTGSSYEQYF	TGTGCCAGCAGTGATCGCGGAACGACAGGGAGCTCCTACGAGCAGTACTTC
NA	NA	TRBV2	TRBJ1-1	CASSEAAVMNTEAFF	TGTGCCAGCAGTGAAGCGGCCGTTATGAACACTGAAGCTTTCTTT
NA	TRBD1	TRBV7-9	TRBJ2-5	CASSSPGQGVTQYF	TGTGCCAGCAGCTCGCCGGGACAGGGAGTGACCCAGTACTTC
NA	NA	TRBV4-1	TRBJ1-4	CASSQSWTGGEKLFF	TGCGCCAGCAGCCAGAGCTGGACGGGAGGAGAAAAACTGTTTTTT
NA	NA	TRBV6-1	TRBJ1-5	CASSEGNRASQPQHF	TGTGCCAGCAGTGAAGGGAACAGGGCGAGTCAGCCCCAGCATTTT
NA	NA	TRBV15	TRBJ2-5	CATSSKDGSGETQYF	TGTGCCACCAGCAGCAAAGACGGGAGCGGAGAGACCCAGTACTTC
NA	NA	TRBV19	TRBJ2-2	CASTGVGTGELFF	TGTGCCAGTACGGGAGTGGGGACCGGGGAGCTGTTTTTT
NA	TRBD1	TRBV6-5	TRBJ2-2	CASSETGETGELFF	TGTGCCAGCAGCGAGACAGGGGAAACCGGGGAGCTGTTTTTT
NA	TRBD1	TRBV15	TRBJ1-5	CATSRSLGQAANQPQHF	TGTGCCACCAGCAGATCTCTTGGACAGGCCGCTAATCAGCCCCAGCATTTT
NA	TRBD1	TRBV28	TRBJ2-1	CASSFPGQNRNEQFF	TGTGCCAGCAGTTTCCCGGGACAGAACCGCAATGAGCAGTTCTTC
NA	NA	TRBV5-1	TRBJ2-1	CASRLVTGGGEQFF	TGCGCCAGCAGGCTTGTAACGGGTGGTGGTGAGCAGTTCTTC
NA	TRBD1	TRBV30	TRBJ1-5	CAWSFNSGTAINQPQHF	TGTGCCTGGAGTTTCAACTCCGGGACAGCCATTAATCAGCCCCAGCATTTT
NA	NA	TRBV30	TRBJ1-4	CAWSVGRTSTNEKLFF	TGTGCCTGGTCTGTGGGGCGAACTTCAACTAATGAAAAACTGTTTTTT
NA	TRBD1	TRBV29-1	TRBJ1-2	CSVPGQVPYGYTF	TGCAGCGTCCCAGGACAGGTCCCCTATGGCTACACCTTC
NA	NA	TRBV5-4	TRBJ2-5	CASSLVGGGRETQYF	TGTGCCAGCAGCTTGGTGGGAGGGGGTAGGGAGACCCAGTACTTC
NA	TRBD1	TRBV27	TRBJ2-1	CASSKRSEGAQGNEQFF	TGTGCCAGCAGTAAGCGAAGCGAGGGGGCTCAAGGGAATGAGCAGTTCTTC
NA	NA	TRBV29-1	TRBJ1-1	CSVGHGGTEAFF	TGCAGCGTTGGCCACGGGGGCACTGAAGCTTTCTTT
NA	TRBD1	TRBV28	TRBJ2-1	CASNPTGGNEQFF	TGTGCCAGCAATCCCACAGGGGGCAATGAGCAGTTCTTC
NA	NA	TRBV6-5	TRBJ1-4	CASRPSGIGEKLFF	TGTGCCAGCAGACCCAGCGGTATTGGTGAAAAACTGTTTTTT
NA	NA	TRBV5-1	TRBJ1-2	CASSLEEYGYTF	TGCGCCAGCAGCTTGGAGGAGTATGGCTACACCTTC
NA	NA	TRBV10-3	TRBJ1-3	CAISAGPVSGNTIYF	TGTGCCATCAGTGCGGGTCCTGTCTCTGGAAACACCATATATTTT